A selection of T cell receptor beta chains follows, all from one sample in a study of cytomegalovirus exposure and HLA in healthy donors. Measured with immunoSEQ multiplex PCR; TCRdb has only the in-frame clones, and not every one. In the table there are more than 85,000 clones, roughly 69% of which are singletons. The sequenced sample consisted of PBMCs. The origin of the receptors is a woman under 40 in good health and CMV-seronegative. The CDR3 runs from the conserved cysteine through the conserved F or W.

V,CDR3
TRBV5-1,CASSLTDRISTEAFF
TRBV25-1,CASSEPGSRGRTDTQYF
TRBV7-9,CASSTQVNSYEQYF
TRBV10-3,CAISAALGGQQNYEQYF
TRBV30,CAWSPPGLASNEQFF
TRBV5-1,CASSLGQGSNYGYTF
TRBV5-4,CASSPLAGDYNEQFF
TRBV21-1,CASSKDPSGRAETQYF
TRBV5-4,CASSYGLAGNNEQFF
TRBV19,CASSTSGASGGETQYF
TRBV5-1,CASSRLGQGNTEAFF
TRBV10-3,CAISESSPKIGELFF
TRBV6-6,CASSSTGAPNYGYTF
TRBV9,CASSVGQGAHEQFF
TRBV19,CASSIGGSGEQYF